This T cell receptor (beta chain) appears in the sequencing data of a study of CD8 T cells in ankylosing spondylitis. Preparation of TCR beta libraries was done by quantitative 5'-RACE with molecular barcodes. TCRdb re-called the 5' RACE reads with MiXCR, one entry per CDR3 protein. The sample has fewer than 650,000 distinct CDR3 sequences; over 9.5% are singletons. The V segment lost 2 bases and the J segment 3 bases; nucleotides outside the gene matches: 7. Germline loops: CDR1 KGHDR, CDR2 SFDVKD. This CDR3 is built from 16 residues. Whole-study results and caveats: Reports say disease-linked clones showed up significantly more in matched ankylosing spondylitis synovial fluid. Seemingly characteristic of ankylosing spondylitis blood was a TCR beta motif consisting of fewer than 10 highly homologous variants. In the blood and synovial fluid of reactive arthritis, some motif variants had been previously reported. Relatively scarce in peripheral blood, disease-linked clones were CD8+.

This clonotype was detected only a few times. Its antigen is as yet unknown. The sequence was obtained from a male donor with ankylosing spondylitis. The V call is TRBV24-1, the J call TRBJ2-3; TRBD1 matches at 7 bases. Source material: blood, either unsorted or a sorted T cell fraction (not recorded which). The CDR3 nucleotides read TGTGCCACCAGTGATTCCCCAGGGGGAAGGACAGATACGCAGTATTTT. Residues: CATSDSPGGRTDTQYF.